The rows below give T cell receptor beta chains drawn from one sample of a study of blood T cell repertoires in COVID-19. The assay was immunoSEQ multiplex PCR, and TCRdb's table has in-frame clones only and misses some. The table has over 100,000 clones, over 65% seen once. Specimen: peripheral blood. The receptor set was obtained from a woman aged 55-70 years with acute or convalescent COVID-19. Both conserved end residues are part of each CDR3. The order of the fields is D gene, V gene, clone size, J gene, CDR3 DNA, CDR3 protein. The D gene is left open where the match is weak. Clone size is stated in some rows and not others, as once, few, many or a class when expanded.

D gene: -; V gene: TRBV10-1; clone size: -; J gene: TRBJ1-1; CDR3 DNA: TGCGCCAGCAGTGGCAACAAAAACACTGAAGCTTTCTTT; CDR3 protein: CASSGNKNTEAFF
D gene: -; V gene: TRBV6-4; clone size: -; J gene: TRBJ2-3; CDR3 DNA: TGTGCCAGCAGTGACTTGACGGACTCTAGCACAGATACGCAGTATTTT; CDR3 protein: CASSDLTDSSTDTQYF
D gene: -; V gene: TRBV20-1; clone size: -; J gene: TRBJ1-1; CDR3 DNA: TGCAGTGCTAACAAGAACACTGAAGCTTTCTTT; CDR3 protein: CSANKNTEAFF
D gene: -; V gene: TRBV28; clone size: -; J gene: TRBJ1-6; CDR3 DNA: TGTGCCAGCAGCCCCGTCGTCTCGAATTCACCCCTCCACTTT; CDR3 protein: CASSPVVSNSPLHF
D gene: TRBD2; V gene: TRBV30; clone size: -; J gene: TRBJ2-3; CDR3 DNA: TGTGCCTGGAGCGCAGGGACTAGCGCGCCCCCAGATACGCAGTATTTT; CDR3 protein: CAWSAGTSAPPDTQYF
D gene: -; V gene: TRBV7-9; clone size: -; J gene: TRBJ1-1; CDR3 DNA: TGTGCCAGCAGCTTAGACCTTGGGGGCACGGGAACTGAAGCTTTCTTT; CDR3 protein: CASSLDLGGTGTEAFF
D gene: TRBD2; V gene: TRBV18; clone size: -; J gene: TRBJ2-5; CDR3 DNA: TGTGCCAGCTCACCAGGACTAGCGGAGACCCAGTACTTC; CDR3 protein: CASSPGLAETQYF
D gene: TRBD1; V gene: TRBV7-2; clone size: -; J gene: TRBJ2-7; CDR3 DNA: TGTGCCAGCAGACCGGACAGGGTTCGCGAGCAGTACTTC; CDR3 protein: CASRPDRVREQYF
D gene: TRBD2; V gene: TRBV7-7; clone size: -; J gene: TRBJ2-7; CDR3 DNA: TGTGCTAGCAGCCCTTCTCCTAGCGGGAGGGAGCAGTACTTC; CDR3 protein: CASSPSPSGREQYF
D gene: -; V gene: TRBV27; clone size: -; J gene: TRBJ2-2; CDR3 DNA: TGTGCCAGCAGTTTATCGCGGGTCCCCGGGGAGCTGTTTTTT; CDR3 protein: CASSLSRVPGELFF
D gene: -; V gene: TRBV29-1; clone size: -; J gene: TRBJ2-5; CDR3 DNA: TGCAGCGTTAACACGGAGCAAGAGACCCAGTACTTC; CDR3 protein: CSVNTEQETQYF
D gene: TRBD2; V gene: TRBV28; clone size: -; J gene: TRBJ2-5; CDR3 DNA: TGTGCCAGCAGCCGGACTAGCGGGGGGAAGACCCAGTACTTC; CDR3 protein: CASSRTSGGKTQYF
D gene: -; V gene: TRBV6-1; clone size: -; J gene: TRBJ1-3; CDR3 DNA: TGTGCCAGCAGTGACAAGTTTGGGGACACCAGAAACACCATATATTTT; CDR3 protein: CASSDKFGDTRNTIYF
D gene: TRBD1; V gene: TRBV19; clone size: -; J gene: TRBJ1-2; CDR3 DNA: TGTGCCACCACGGACAGGAGCTATGGCTACACCTTC; CDR3 protein: CATTDRSYGYTF
D gene: -; V gene: TRBV6-5; clone size: once; J gene: TRBJ2-3; CDR3 DNA: TGTGCCAGCAGGGCCCCAGGGTTGAGCACAGATACGCAGTATTTT; CDR3 protein: CASRAPGLSTDTQYF
D gene: -; V gene: TRBV27; clone size: -; J gene: TRBJ1-2; CDR3 DNA: TGTGCCAGCAGTGGCCGGTCGGGTGGCTACACCTTC; CDR3 protein: CASSGRSGGYTF
D gene: TRBD1; V gene: TRBV7-6; clone size: -; J gene: TRBJ1-5; CDR3 DNA: TGTGCCAGCAGCTTACAGGGGGATAGCAATCAGCCCCAGCATTTT; CDR3 protein: CASSLQGDSNQPQHF
D gene: -; V gene: TRBV28; clone size: once; J gene: TRBJ2-1; CDR3 DNA: TGTGCCAGCAGGGAGGATTCCGCACGGGACAATGAGCAGTTCTTC; CDR3 protein: CASREDSARDNEQFF
D gene: -; V gene: TRBV18; clone size: once; J gene: TRBJ1-2; CDR3 DNA: TGTGCCAGCTCACCTTCATCGGGTGTTTTCTACGGCTACACCTTC; CDR3 protein: CASSPSSGVFYGYTF
D gene: TRBD1; V gene: TRBV5-6; clone size: -; J gene: TRBJ2-1; CDR3 DNA: TGTGCCAGCAGCTACGACAGGGGCCATGAGCAGTTCTTC; CDR3 protein: CASSYDRGHEQFF
D gene: -; V gene: TRBV9; clone size: few; J gene: TRBJ2-7; CDR3 DNA: TGTGCCAGCAGCGTCGGTCGTGGGAGCTACGAGCAGTACTTC; CDR3 protein: CASSVGRGSYEQYF
D gene: TRBD2; V gene: TRBV6-6; clone size: -; J gene: TRBJ2-7; CDR3 DNA: TGTGCCAGTCAAGCGGGGGCGCACTACGAGCAGTACTTC; CDR3 protein: CASQAGAHYEQYF
D gene: TRBD1; V gene: TRBV11-1; clone size: -; J gene: TRBJ1-1; CDR3 DNA: TGTGCCAGCAGCTTAGCGGACAGGATGAACACTGAAGCTTTCTTT; CDR3 protein: CASSLADRMNTEAFF
D gene: -; V gene: TRBV15; clone size: -; J gene: TRBJ1-2; CDR3 DNA: TGTGCCACCAGCATATCCGGTTCTGGCTACACCTTC; CDR3 protein: CATSISGSGYTF
D gene: TRBD1; V gene: TRBV14; clone size: -; J gene: TRBJ2-1; CDR3 DNA: TGTGCCAGCAGCTTTTGGACAGGGGACAATGAGCAGTTCTTC; CDR3 protein: CASSFWTGDNEQFF
D gene: -; V gene: TRBV18; clone size: -; J gene: TRBJ2-3; CDR3 DNA: TGTGCCAGCTCACCAGAGACACACACAGATACGCAGTATTTT; CDR3 protein: CASSPETHTDTQYF
D gene: TRBD2; V gene: TRBV5-1; clone size: -; J gene: TRBJ2-3; CDR3 DNA: TGCGCCAGCACTATAGCGGGGGTAACAGATACGCAGTATTTT; CDR3 protein: CASTIAGVTDTQYF
D gene: TRBD1; V gene: TRBV7-2; clone size: once; J gene: TRBJ2-5; CDR3 DNA: TGTGCCAGCAGCAACGCGCCTAGGGGGCGGCGGGAGACCCAGTACTTC; CDR3 protein: CASSNAPRGRRETQYF
D gene: TRBD1; V gene: TRBV27; clone size: -; J gene: TRBJ1-2; CDR3 DNA: TGTGCCAGCAGTTTATCACCCCGGACAGGTACTGACGGCTACACCTTC; CDR3 protein: CASSLSPRTGTDGYTF
D gene: -; V gene: TRBV15; clone size: -; J gene: TRBJ2-6; CDR3 DNA: TGTGCCACCAGCAGACAGGCCTCTGGGGCCAACGTCCTGACTTTC; CDR3 protein: CATSRQASGANVLTF
D gene: -; V gene: TRBV11-2; clone size: -; J gene: TRBJ2-3; CDR3 DNA: TGTGCCAGCAGCGCGTTAGATACGCAGTATTTT; CDR3 protein: CASSALDTQYF
D gene: -; V gene: TRBV18; clone size: -; J gene: TRBJ1-1; CDR3 DNA: TGTGCCAGCTCACCAAGTACAGGGAAGAACACTGAAGCTTTCTTT; CDR3 protein: CASSPSTGKNTEAFF
D gene: TRBD1; V gene: TRBV16; clone size: once; J gene: TRBJ2-5; CDR3 DNA: TGTGCCAGCAGCCTATACGACAGGGAAGAGACCCAGTACTTC; CDR3 protein: CASSLYDREETQYF
D gene: -; V gene: TRBV7-9; clone size: -; J gene: TRBJ1-5; CDR3 DNA: TGTGCCAGCAGTCGTGGACTATTAGCGGCAAGTCATAGCAATCAGCCCCAGCATTTT; CDR3 protein: CASSRGLLAASHSNQPQHF
D gene: TRBD2; V gene: TRBV7-3; clone size: -; J gene: TRBJ2-1; CDR3 DNA: TGTGCCAGCAGCTTACGCCTAGCGGGACCGGCATCGGATGAGCAGTTCTTC; CDR3 protein: CASSLRLAGPASDEQFF